This note documents a single TCR beta chain sequence. This sample is part of a study of naive CD8 T cells in extremely preterm neonates. The assay was immunoSEQ multiplex PCR, and TCRdb's table has in-frame clones only and misses some. The sample carries about 5,100 clones, under 99% recorded once. The CDR3 runs 11 residues. V lost 3 bases and J lost 14, with 13 bases in between. Looked up from germline, CDR1 is GTSNPN and CDR2 is SVGIG (reference sequence). J is TRBJ1-4 and V is TRBV30; possible D gene TRBD1, 6 bases. This clonotype was obtained from a human donor in good health. The specimen sequenced was naive CD8+ T cells from blood. CDR3 protein: CAWRGAIQLFF. The CDR3, as DNA: TGTGCCTGGAGGGGGGCGATCCAGCTGTTTTTT.